These T cell receptor beta chains were read from a single sample in a study of CD8 T cells in ankylosing spondylitis. TCRdb recomputed calls from the 5' RACE reads with MiXCR, one row per CDR3 protein. Among fewer than 25,000 distinct CDR3 sequences, 10% to 15% were seen once, and the ten largest hold under 40%. The sequenced material came from blood. These receptors were obtained from a male donor with ankylosing spondylitis or in good health (not recorded which). The CDR3 runs from the conserved cysteine through the conserved F or W. A D gene is named only where the DNA matches it firmly. Rows may omit the clone size; those that give it use once, few, many or a size class.

J | V | D | size | DNA | CDR3
TRBJ2-4 | TRBV28 | . | . | TGTGCCAGCAGTTGGGGGGGCGAGGGAAACATTCAGTACTTC | CASSWGGEGNIQYF
TRBJ1-4 | TRBV7-9 | . | many | TGTGCCAGCAGCTTAGTCGGAACTAATGAAAAACTGTTTTTT | CASSLVGTNEKLFF
TRBJ2-1 | TRBV4-3 | TRBD2 | many | TGCGCCAGCAGCCAAGTAGCGGGATTGAATGAGCAGTTCTTC | CASSQVAGLNEQFF
TRBJ1-5 | TRBV12-3/TRBV12-4 | . | many | TGTGCCAGCAGTATCGAACATAGCAATCAGCCCCAGCATTTT | CASSIEHSNQPQHF
TRBJ2-5 | TRBV9 | . | many | TGTGCCAGCAGCGTAGGCTCGCGGGAGACCCAGTACTTC | CASSVGSRETQYF
TRBJ2-3 | TRBV30 | . | few | TGTGCCTGGAGCGTAGGTACAGATACGCAGTATTTT | CAWSVGTDTQYF
TRBJ2-3 | TRBV15 | TRBD2 | many | TGTGCCACCAGCAGCAAAATCCTAGCGGGAGACAGAACAGATACGCAGTATTTT | CATSSKILAGDRTDTQYF
TRBJ2-7 | TRBV7-9 | . | few | TGTGCCAGCAGCATGCGGGTTTTACCCTACGAGCAGTACTTC | CASSMRVLPYEQYF
TRBJ2-3 | TRBV5-1 | . | few | TGCGCCAGCAGCACCGATGGGCAGGGCGTCACAGATACGCAGTATTTT | CASSTDGQGVTDTQYF
TRBJ2-6 | TRBV29-1 | . | many | TGCAGCGCTACGGTTGGAGCCAACGTCCTGACTTTC | CSATVGANVLTF
TRBJ2-3 | TRBV13 | TRBD1 | many | TGTGCCAGCAGCCCTCCGACAGGGATCGATAAGTATTTT | CASSPPTGIDKYF
TRBJ2-4 | TRBV25-1 | . | many | TGTGCCAGCAGTGAATTTTACAGAAACATTCAGTACTTC | CASSEFYRNIQYF
TRBJ2-1 | TRBV6-2/TRBV6-3 | TRBD2 | many | TGTGCCAGCAGAGGACTAGCGGCTAATGAGCAGTTCTTC | CASRGLAANEQFF
TRBJ1-1 | TRBV20-1 | TRBD1 | few | TGCAGTGCCGCGACAGGGCTAACTGAAGCTTTCTTT | CSAATGLTEAFF
TRBJ1-4 | TRBV14 | . | . | TGTGCCAGCAGCCAGTACCGGGGCCGAAAGGAAAAACTGTTTTTT | CASSQYRGRKEKLFF
TRBJ1-4 | TRBV4-1 | . | many | TGCGCCAGCAGCCGAACCGACGTTGGAAGTGAAAAACTGTTTTTT | CASSRTDVGSEKLFF
TRBJ2-1 | TRBV10-3 | . | . | TGTGCCATCGGAGAGGGGGTGAGGAGGAACAATGAGCAGTTCTTC | CAIGEGVRRNNEQFF
TRBJ2-1 | TRBV9 | TRBD1 | few | TGTGCCAGCAGCGTAGTAGACAGGGTGGGCAATGAGCAGTTCTTC | CASSVVDRVGNEQFF
TRBJ2-3 | TRBV29-1 | TRBD2 | . | TGCAGCGTTGAGAGTAGCGGGAGTCCGGGGGATACGCAGTATTTT | CSVESSGSPGDTQYF
TRBJ1-5 | TRBV6-6 | . | many | TGTGCCAGCAGTTACTCAGGGACGGGACTTGGGCCCCAGCATTTT | CASSYSGTGLGPQHF
TRBJ2-6 | TRBV6-2/TRBV6-3 | . | . | TGTGCCAGCAGTTACTCACCCAACGTCCTGACTTTC | CASSYSPNVLTF
TRBJ2-1 | TRBV5-1 | . | . | TGCGCCAGCAGCTTGGCGTGGGGGGAATACAATGAGCAGTTCTTC | CASSLAWGEYNEQFF
TRBJ2-3 | TRBV24-1 | . | many | TGTGCCACCAGTGATTTCAAGAGCACAGATACGCAGTATTTT | CATSDFKSTDTQYF
TRBJ2-1 | TRBV4-3 | . | few | TGCGCCAGCAGCCAAGGGAGGGCCTCCTACAATGAGCAGTTCTTC | CASSQGRASYNEQFF
TRBJ1-4 | TRBV12-3/TRBV12-4 | . | few | TGTGCCAGCAGTATGGTGGACGGAAAACTGTTTTTT | CASSMVDGKLFF
TRBJ2-1 | TRBV6-2/TRBV6-3 | . | . | TGTGCCAGCAATCTGAGGAGGGGGCCGGGGAATGAGCAGTTCTTC | CASNLRRGPGNEQFF
TRBJ1-2 | TRBV12-3/TRBV12-4 | . | many | TGTGCCAGCACCGACCCGGCTTCCTATGGCTACACCTTC | CASTDPASYGYTF
TRBJ1-1 | TRBV29-1 | TRBD1 | . | TGCAGCGGACAGGGCCACGGTGGCACTGAAGCTTTCTTT | CSGQGHGGTEAFF
TRBJ2-5 | TRBV5-1 | . | few | TGCGCCAGCAGCGGCACAGGGTTGGGGCTCCTCCAAGAGACCCAGTACTTC | CASSGTGLGLLQETQYF
TRBJ2-7 | TRBV12-3/TRBV12-4 | TRBD2 | many | TGTGCCAGCAGTTTAATGCGGGAGAGGGTCGAGCAGTACTTC | CASSLMRERVEQYF
TRBJ1-1 | TRBV7-2 | . | few | TGTGCCAGCAGTCCGAATAGCCTTGAAGCTTTCTTT | CASSPNSLEAFF
TRBJ2-3 | TRBV7-2 | . | . | TGTGCCAGCAGCCCAAATGTAGATACGCAGTATTTT | CASSPNVDTQYF
TRBJ1-1 | TRBV7-9 | . | many | TGTGCCAGCAGCGACGACAGCCCCGGAGAAGCTTTCTTT | CASSDDSPGEAFF
TRBJ2-3 | TRBV5-1 | . | many | TGCGCCAGCAGCCCGGACGGAGCTAGCACAGATACGCAGTATTTT | CASSPDGASTDTQYF
TRBJ2-5 | TRBV6-2/TRBV6-3 | TRBD2 | . | TGTGCCAGCAGTTACTCCGGACTAGCGGCCCAGTACTTC | CASSYSGLAAQYF
TRBJ2-2 | TRBV20-1 | TRBD2 | . | TGCAGTGCTGAACTCGCGACTAGCGGAGGCGGGGAGCTGTTTTTT | CSAELATSGGGELFF
TRBJ2-1 | TRBV2 | . | few | TGTGCCAGCAGTAAAGGGGTAACAGGGCTAAATGAGCAGTTCTTC | CASSKGVTGLNEQFF
TRBJ2-4 | TRBV29-1 | . | many | TGCAGCGTTGTGCCGGAGACCAAAAACATTCAGTACTTC | CSVVPETKNIQYF
TRBJ2-2 | TRBV12-3/TRBV12-4 | . | many | TGTGCCAGCAGCCCCTCGAGGACCGGGGAGCTGTTTTTT | CASSPSRTGELFF
TRBJ2-1 | TRBV3-1 | TRBD1 | many | TGTGCCAGCAGCCAAGTGGGGGACAGGGTCTACAATGAGCAGTTCTTC | CASSQVGDRVYNEQFF
TRBJ2-1 | TRBV6-4 | . | many | TGTGCCAGCAGTGTAGGGCGGGACCCCTACAATGAGCAGTTCTTC | CASSVGRDPYNEQFF
TRBJ2-2 | TRBV28 | . | . | TGTGCCAGCCGTGGCATAGCGGCGCTCGGGGAGCTGTTTTTT | CASRGIAALGELFF
TRBJ1-5 | TRBV19 | . | many | TGTGCCAGTAGGAGCCGGGTCATAAATCAGCCCCAGCATTTT | CASRSRVINQPQHF
TRBJ1-1 | TRBV5-5 | TRBD1 | few | TGTGCCAGCAGCCTCCGACCGGGGACAGTGAACACTGAAGCTTTCTTT | CASSLRPGTVNTEAFF
TRBJ2-7 | TRBV28 | TRBD2 | . | TGTGCCACCAGACTAGCGGGAGAATTCGACGAGCAGTACTTC | CATRLAGEFDEQYF
TRBJ2-5 | TRBV20-1 | . | few | TGCAGTGCTACCCTGACTTATCCGGAGACCCAGTACTTC | CSATLTYPETQYF
TRBJ2-2 | TRBV5-5 | . | few | TGTGCCAGCAGCTTGGCGGGCGGCGACTCGGGGGAGCTGTTTTTT | CASSLAGGDSGELFF
TRBJ2-7 | TRBV24-1 | . | . | TGTGCCACCAGTGATTTGGAGATTTGGAGGGACGAGCAGTACTTC | CATSDLEIWRDEQYF
TRBJ2-1 | TRBV20-1 | . | few | TGCAGTGCTAGATCCGAAGTTCGGACGGCTGAGCAGTTCTTC | CSARSEVRTAEQFF